This T cell receptor (beta chain) was found in a study of blood T cell repertoires in COVID-19. As for the study in general: T cells, B-cell-depleted T cells, or PBMCs supplied cDNA or gDNA.

Enrolled through a virtual design, the participants were between roughly 18 and 89 years of age and came from some 26 US areas. Participant reports of clinical history set cohort assignment. CDR3 size: 17 residues. The germline V gene has CDR1 LGHNA and CDR2 YNFKEQ. V dropped 0 bases and J dropped 4; count of bases not matched to a gene: 8. In the authors' methods: Amplification from reference gene primers served as the basis for estimated nucleated cell counts. Some clones are missing from TCRdb's copy, which holds only in-frame ones; the method was immunoSEQ multiplex PCR. The DNA gave D and trimming, while V, J and clone size come from that table. The sample shows 100,000 to 150,000 clones, 84% of them seen only once.

This receptor was obtained from a middle-aged man with acute COVID-19. V and J are TRBV4-2 and TRBJ2-4, with 8 positions matching TRBD1. The sample comprised PBMCs or T cells enriched from blood (not recorded which). CDR3 DNA: TGTGCCAGCAGCCAAGATCAGGGGGCGCAGAGGAAAAACATTCAGTACTTC. Translation: CASSQDQGAQRKNIQYF.